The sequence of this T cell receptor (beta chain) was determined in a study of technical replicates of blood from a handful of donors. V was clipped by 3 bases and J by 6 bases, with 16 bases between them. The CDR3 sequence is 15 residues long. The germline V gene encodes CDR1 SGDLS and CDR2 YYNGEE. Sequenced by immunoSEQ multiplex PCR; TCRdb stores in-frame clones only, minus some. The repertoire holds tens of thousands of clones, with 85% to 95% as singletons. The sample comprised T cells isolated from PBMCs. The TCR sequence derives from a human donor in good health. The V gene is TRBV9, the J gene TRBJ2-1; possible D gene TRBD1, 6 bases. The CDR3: CASSAGLTGTNEQFF. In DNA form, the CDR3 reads TGTGCCAGCAGCGCCGGACTGACAGGAACCAATGAGCAGTTCTTC.